This T cell receptor (beta chain) is from a study of blood T cells in healthy people across ages. General observations from the study: PBMCs that were unsorted prevented a conclusive naive versus antigen-experienced comparison.

This clonotype appeared a few times. Its antigen is not identified. Combining a sample-barcoded 5' primer with a J-beta primer mix, a second PCR ran for about 7 to 11 cycles. TCRdb re-called the 5' RACE reads with MiXCR, one entry per CDR3 protein. Counted here are over 1.5 million distinct CDR3 sequences, 49% occurring once; the ten biggest clones make up roughly 2%. Trimming took 8 bases from V and 4 from J; bases not matched to a gene: 12. This CDR3 is built from 15 residues. Per the germline V gene, CDR1 is SEHNR and CDR2 is FQNEAQ (reference sequence). The chain couples TRBV7-9 to TRBJ2-7, with 9 positions matching TRBD1. The sequence was collected from a middle-aged woman in good health. The sequenced sample was blood. The CDR3 spells CASSVAGQGLYEQYF. The CDR3 DNA reads TGTGCCAGCTCCGTCGCGGGACAGGGATTATACGAGCAGTACTTC. Together with reference TRBV7-9 and TRBJ2-7, the CDR3 gives the full variable domain: DTGVSQNPRHKITKRGQNVTFRCDPISEHNRLYWYRQTLGQGPEFLTYFQNEAQLEKSRLLSDRFSAERPKGSFSTLEIQRTEQGDSAMYLCASSVAGQGLYEQYFGPGTRLTVT.